This TCR beta chain was retrieved from a study of blood T cells in healthy people across ages. Overall study findings and caveats: Both naive CD4+ cell counts and diversity were greater in long-lived donors than in aged donors.

Healthy Russian Caucasian donors spanned ages 6 to 90 years. Every sample gave at least 5 micrograms of total RNA when it was extracted. A sample-barcoded 5' primer and a J-beta primer mix were used in a second PCR of about 6 to 12 cycles. There were at least 3 million CDR3-containing paired-end reads obtained from each sample. TCRdb used MiXCR to reprocess the 5' RACE reads, holding one entry per CDR3 protein. The sample includes hundreds of thousands of distinct CDR3 sequences, around half seen only once; the top ten take under 35%. Germline V gene data show CDR1 as DFQATT and CDR2 as SNEGSKA (reference sequence). The V and J ends lost 3 bases and 11 bases respectively, with 14 bases between them. This CDR3 is built from 12 residues. As to this clonotype: The antigen is unknown.

The sample consisted of blood. The sequence was obtained from a woman aged 55-69 years in good health. V usage is TRBV20-1 and J usage is TRBJ2-1; a weak D match, TRBD2 (5 bases). The CDR3 nucleotides read TGCAGTGCTAGGAGCGGTTCCTACAAGCAGTTCTTC. Translation gives CSARSGSYKQFF.